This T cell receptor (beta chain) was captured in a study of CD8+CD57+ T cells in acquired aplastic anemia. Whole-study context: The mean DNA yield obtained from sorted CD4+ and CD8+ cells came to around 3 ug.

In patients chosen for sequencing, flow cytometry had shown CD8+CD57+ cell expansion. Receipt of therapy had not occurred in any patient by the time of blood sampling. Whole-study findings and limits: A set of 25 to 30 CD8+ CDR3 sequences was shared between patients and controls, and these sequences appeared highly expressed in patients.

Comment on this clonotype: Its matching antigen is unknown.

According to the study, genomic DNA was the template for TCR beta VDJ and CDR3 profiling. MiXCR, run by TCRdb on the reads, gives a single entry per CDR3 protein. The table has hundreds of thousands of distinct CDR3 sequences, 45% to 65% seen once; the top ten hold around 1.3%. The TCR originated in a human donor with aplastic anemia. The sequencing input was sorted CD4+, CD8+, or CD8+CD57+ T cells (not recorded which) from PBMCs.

CDR3 sequence reads: CASSPGSGGPGEQFF. CDR3 nucleotides: TGTGCCAGCAGCCCAGGTAGCGGGGGGCCGGGGGAGCAGTTCTTC. The chain has TRBV9 and TRBJ2-1; TRBD2 matches 10 bases. Germline V CDR1 and CDR2: SGDLS, YYNGEE. V shed 4 bases and J 10 bases; nucleotides not matched to a gene: 11. This CDR3 is 15 amino acids long.